This entry lists 3 T cell receptor beta chains sequenced from one sample in a study of T cell repertoires and HLA-DP antigens. These receptors' targets are unknown. Only in-frame clones appear in the TCRdb table, and some are missing; sequencing was by immunoSEQ multiplex PCR. The data hold almost 90,000 clones, with roughly nine tenths observed a single time. The specimen sequenced was CD4+ T cells from PBMCs. The receptors come from a man aged 45-60 years in good health and CMV-seronegative.

The J gene is TRBJ2-6, the V gene TRBV19; 10 nucleotides match TRBD1. Losses at the gene ends were 7 bases for V and 0 bases for J; bases not matched to a gene: 6. This CDR3 contains 17 residues. The germline V gene has CDR1 LNHDA and CDR2 SQIVND (reference sequence). This CDR3 is CASTGDRGSSGANVLTF. In DNA, the CDR3 is TGTGCCAGTACCGGGGACAGGGGAAGCTCTGGGGCCAACGTCCTGACTTTC.

V gene TRBV6-6 combines with J gene TRBJ2-7; 7 positions agree with TRBD1. This CDR3 comprises 14 residues. Germline V gives CDR1 MNHNY, CDR2 SVGAGI (reference sequence). Trimming removed 6 bases from V and 0 bases from J; junction bases left unmatched: 5. CDR3 DNA: TGTGCCAGCAGAGCCGGGACAGTCTCCTACGAGCAGTACTTC. Translation: CASRAGTVSYEQYF.

The CDR3 loop is CASSLFGQAKQETQYF. CDR3 in DNA: TGCGCCAGCAGCCTGTTTGGACAGGCGAAGCAAGAGACCCAGTACTTC. The chain uses TRBV5-1 and TRBJ2-5; 7 bases map to TRBD1. Germline V gives CDR1 SGHRS, CDR2 YFSETQ. The V and J ends lost 4 bases and 2 bases, in that order; junction bases with no gene match: 11. The CDR3 has 16 residues.